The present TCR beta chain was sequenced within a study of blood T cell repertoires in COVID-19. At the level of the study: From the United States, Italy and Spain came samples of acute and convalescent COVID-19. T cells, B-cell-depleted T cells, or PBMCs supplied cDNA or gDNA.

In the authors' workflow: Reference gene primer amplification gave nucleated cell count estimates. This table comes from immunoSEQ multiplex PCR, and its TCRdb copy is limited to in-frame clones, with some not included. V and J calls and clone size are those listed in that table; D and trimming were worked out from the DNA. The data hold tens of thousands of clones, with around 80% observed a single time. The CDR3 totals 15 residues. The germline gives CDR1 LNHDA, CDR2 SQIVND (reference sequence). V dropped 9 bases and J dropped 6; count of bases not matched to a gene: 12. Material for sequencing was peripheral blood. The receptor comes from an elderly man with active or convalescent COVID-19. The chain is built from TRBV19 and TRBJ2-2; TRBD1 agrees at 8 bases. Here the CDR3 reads CASSPRQGRPGELFF. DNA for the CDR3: TGTGCCAGCTCCCCGCGACAGGGGAGGCCCGGGGAGCTGTTTTTT.